This TCR beta chain came from a study of blood T cell repertoires in COVID-19. Clones were sequenced by immunoSEQ multiplex PCR, and TCRdb holds only the in-frame ones, with some missing. The repertoire holds around 250,000 clones, with more than 70% as singletons. This receptor was taken from a man aged 80 or over with acute or convalescent COVID-19. Sequenced: peripheral blood.

The CDR3 DNA sequence: TGTGCCACCAGCCCGGGACAGGAAAATCAGCCCCAGCATTTT. Translation: CATSPGQENQPQHF. The chain couples TRBV24-1 to TRBJ1-5; TRBD1 aligns across 8 bases. In germline, CDR1 is KGHDR, CDR2 SFDVKD. This CDR3 is built from 14 residues. The J segment lost 4 bases and the V segment lost 7 bases, leaving 5 bases of the junction unmatched.